This T cell receptor beta chain was obtained from a study of neurological immune-mediated disorders. Study outcomes and limitations: Among 34 multiple sclerosis patients, 18 had repertoires that phylogenetic grouping placed in one related-CDR3 cluster, a possible signature.

The team produced cDNA through 5'RACE using 10-nucleotide random UMIs. Each CDR3 protein gets one entry after TCRdb re-called the 5' RACE reads with MiXCR. This table holds tens of thousands of distinct CDR3 sequences, about 2.5% found once. This clonotype was seen repeatedly, ten times or more. The target antigen is unknown. Germline CDR1 is SGHVS and CDR2 is FNYEAQ. The junction had 10 bases not matched to a gene; V was cut back by 4 bases and J by 3 bases. CDR3 length: 17 residues. The chain is built from TRBV7-6 and TRBJ1-4; 8 nucleotides align to TRBD1. Sequenced material: PBMCs. This clonotype originated in a man aged 45-65 years with multiple sclerosis. This CDR3 reads CASSWRTRGQSNEKLFF. For the CDR3, the DNA is TGTGCCAGCAGCTGGCGAACCAGGGGGCAATCTAATGAAAAACTGTTTTTT.